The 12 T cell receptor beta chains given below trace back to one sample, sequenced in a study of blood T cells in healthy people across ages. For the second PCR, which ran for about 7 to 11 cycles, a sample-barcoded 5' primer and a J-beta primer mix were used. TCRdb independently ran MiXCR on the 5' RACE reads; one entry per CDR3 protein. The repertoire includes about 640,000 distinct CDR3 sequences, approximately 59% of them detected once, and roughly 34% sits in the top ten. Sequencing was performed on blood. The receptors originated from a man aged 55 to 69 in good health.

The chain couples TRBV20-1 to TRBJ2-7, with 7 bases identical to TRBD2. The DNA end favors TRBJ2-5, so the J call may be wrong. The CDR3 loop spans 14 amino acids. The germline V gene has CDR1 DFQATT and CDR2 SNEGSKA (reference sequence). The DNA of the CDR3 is TGCAGTGCCCCCGAGGGTCGGGGGGTTGGGACCCAGTACTTC. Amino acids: CSAPEGRGVGTQYF.

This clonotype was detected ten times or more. The CDR3 reads CASRDSGAYEQYF. DNA of the CDR3: TGTGCCAGCAGGGATTCCGGGGCCTACGAGCAGTACTTC. This sequence joins TRBV6-5 and TRBJ2-7, with D maybe TRBD2 (5 bases). Germline V CDR1 and CDR2: MNHEY, SVGAGI. The V end was cut by 6 bases, the J end by 2 bases, with 11 bases between. This CDR3 has 13 amino acids.

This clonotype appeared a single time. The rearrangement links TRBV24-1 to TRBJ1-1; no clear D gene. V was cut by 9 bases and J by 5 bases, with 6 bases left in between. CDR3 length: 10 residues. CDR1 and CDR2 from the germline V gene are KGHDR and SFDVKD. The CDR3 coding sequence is TGTGCCACCCGGGTTACTGAAGCTTTCTTT. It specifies CATRVTEAFF.

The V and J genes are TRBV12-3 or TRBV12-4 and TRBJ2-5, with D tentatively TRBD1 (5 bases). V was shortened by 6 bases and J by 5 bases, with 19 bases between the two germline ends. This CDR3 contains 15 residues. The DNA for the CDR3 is TGTGCCAGCAGCCAGAGGCAGGGTGGAACTGAGACCCAGTACTTC. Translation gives CASSQRQGGTETQYF.

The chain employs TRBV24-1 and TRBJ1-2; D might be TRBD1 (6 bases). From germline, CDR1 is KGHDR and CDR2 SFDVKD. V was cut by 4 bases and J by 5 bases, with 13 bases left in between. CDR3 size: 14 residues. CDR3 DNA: TGTGCCACCAGTGAGGATACAGGGTATTATGGCTACACCTTC. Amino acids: CATSEDTGYYGYTF.

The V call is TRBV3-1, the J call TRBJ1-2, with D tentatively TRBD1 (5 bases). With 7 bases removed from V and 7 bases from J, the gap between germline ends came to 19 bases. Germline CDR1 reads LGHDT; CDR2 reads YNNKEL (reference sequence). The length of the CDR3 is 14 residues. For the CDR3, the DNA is TGTGCCAGCACTCAGGCGGGACGCAGCCCTGGCTACACCTTC. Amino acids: CASTQAGRSPGYTF.

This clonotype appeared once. For the CDR3, the DNA is TGTGCCAGCAGCTTAGTAAGGGGTCAGCCCCAGCATTTT. This translates into CASSLVRGQPQHF. This rearrangement joins TRBV11-2 to TRBJ1-5; a weak D match, TRBD1 (5 bases). Germline CDR1 SGHAT, CDR2 FQNNGV. The V end was cut by 1 base, the J end by 6 bases, with 7 bases between. This CDR3 region has 13 residues.

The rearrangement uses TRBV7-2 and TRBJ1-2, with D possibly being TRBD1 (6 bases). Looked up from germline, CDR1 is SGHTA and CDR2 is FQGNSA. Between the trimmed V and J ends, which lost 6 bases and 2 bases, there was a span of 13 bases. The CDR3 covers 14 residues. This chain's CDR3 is CASSPKGENYGYTF. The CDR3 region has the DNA TGTGCCAGCAGTCCAAAGGGGGAAAACTATGGCTACACCTTC.

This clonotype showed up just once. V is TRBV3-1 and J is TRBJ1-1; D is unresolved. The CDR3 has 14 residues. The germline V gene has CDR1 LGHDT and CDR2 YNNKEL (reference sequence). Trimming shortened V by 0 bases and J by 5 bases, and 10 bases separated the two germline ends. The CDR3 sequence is CASSQDIGETEAFF. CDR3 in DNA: TGTGCCAGCAGCCAAGATATCGGGGAGACTGAAGCTTTCTTT. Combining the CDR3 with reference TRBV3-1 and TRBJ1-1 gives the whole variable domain DTAVSQTPKYLVTQMGNDKSIKCEQNLGHDTMYWYKQDSKKFLKIMFSYNNKELIINETVPNRFSPKSPDKAHLNLHINSLELGDSAVYFCASSQDIGETEAFFGQGTRLTVV.

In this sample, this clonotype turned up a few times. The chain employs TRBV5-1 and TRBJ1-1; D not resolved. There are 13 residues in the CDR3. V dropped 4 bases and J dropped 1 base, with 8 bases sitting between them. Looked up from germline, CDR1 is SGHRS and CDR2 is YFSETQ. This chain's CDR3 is CASSDQKNTEAFF. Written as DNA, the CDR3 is TGCGCCAGCAGCGACCAAAAGAACACTGAAGCTTTCTTT.

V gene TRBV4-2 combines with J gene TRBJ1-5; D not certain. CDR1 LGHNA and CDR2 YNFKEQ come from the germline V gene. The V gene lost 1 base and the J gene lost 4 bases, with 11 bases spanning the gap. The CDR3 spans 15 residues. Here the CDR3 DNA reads TGTGCCAGCAGCCAAGTGTACAATGGGAATCAGCCCCAGCATTTT. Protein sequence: CASSQVYNGNQPQHF.

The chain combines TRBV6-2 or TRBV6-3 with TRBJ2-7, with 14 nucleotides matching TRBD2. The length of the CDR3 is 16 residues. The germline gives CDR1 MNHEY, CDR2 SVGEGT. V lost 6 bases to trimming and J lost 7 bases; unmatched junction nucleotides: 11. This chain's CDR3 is CASRPGLAGGWGEQYF. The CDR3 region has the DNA TGTGCCAGCAGACCTGGACTAGCGGGGGGCTGGGGGGAGCAGTACTTC.